A single sample is the source of the 30 T cell receptor beta chains below, sequenced in a study of T cell responses to AZD1222 COVID-19 vaccine (dated by TCRdb to about 2021). Reading the label with the study, this specimen's time point is: baseline before first vaccination. Receptor amplification or capture employed the immunoSEQ multiplex PCR assay. In TCRdb, the immuneACCESS table is reduced to in-frame sequences with V and J assigned. These tables do not hold every clone; where another copy was compared, an unresolved V gene accounts for under half, and the others remain unexplained. The sample yields 90,000 to 100,000 clones; roughly 89% were counted once. Roughly 4% of the sample rests with the top ten. The sequenced sample was peripheral blood, obtained on day 0 of AZD1222 vaccination. Source of these receptors: an adult in good health.

The table lists this clone with a count of one. V and J are TRBV9 and TRBJ2-5, with TRBD2 matching 14 bases. V trimming: 4 bases; J trimming: 3 bases; junction bases outside the gene matches: 8. Germline-derived CDR1 and CDR2 are SGDLS and YYNGEE. The length of the CDR3 is 17 residues. CDR3 coding DNA: TGTGCCAGCAGCTCCCGCCCGGGACTAGCGGGGGAAGAGACCCAGTACTTC. This encodes CASSSRPGLAGEETQYF.

The chain has TRBV11-2 and TRBJ2-3; D remains unclear. V lost 0 bases, J lost 10 bases, and 11 bases lay in between. Germline CDR1 reads SGHAT; CDR2 reads FQNNGV. The CDR3 runs to 13 residues. In DNA form, the CDR3 reads TGTGCCAGCAGCTTAGAATTTGTAGGGTCGCAGTATTTT. It codes for CASSLEFVGSQYF.

This rearrangement joins TRBV7-9 to TRBJ1-4; a weak D match, TRBD1 (5 bases). V was cut by 5 bases and J by 4 bases, with 17 bases left in between. The CDR3 length is 16 residues. Germline assignment: CDR1 SEHNR and CDR2 FQNEAQ (reference sequence). The CDR3 DNA sequence: TGTGCCAGCAGCCCAACGGGGGGACGAAATAATGAAAAACTGTTTTTT. Translating gives CASSPTGGRNNEKLFF.

V usage is TRBV28 and J usage is TRBJ2-1, with D possibly being TRBD2 (5 bases). Germline V lookup: CDR1 MDHEN, CDR2 SYDVKM. V was pared by 6 bases and J by 4 bases, with 13 bases between. The CDR3 is 14 residues long. The CDR3 sequence: CASSRIREYNEQFF. CDR3 bases: TGTGCCAGCAGCCGGATAAGGGAGTACAATGAGCAGTTCTTC.

This clone was observed a handful of times. This chain links TRBV6-5 with TRBJ1-2; TRBD1 is a possible D gene (6 bases). The CDR3 is 15 amino acids. Germline CDR1 is MNHEY and CDR2 is SVGAGI. The V gene lost 5 bases and the J gene lost 2 bases, with 15 bases spanning the gap. The CDR3, as DNA: TGTGCCAGCAGTCTACCGGCGGGGACAAACTATGGCTACACCTTC. Encoded protein: CASSLPAGTNYGYTF.

V and J are TRBV19 and TRBJ1-5; TRBD1 matches 10 bases. The CDR3 has 14 amino acids. Germline V gene data show CDR1 as LNHDA and CDR2 as SQIVND (reference sequence). Trimming at V came to 5 bases and at J to 10 bases, leaving 8 bases not matched to a gene. DNA for the CDR3: TGTGCCAGTAGTGCGGGACAGGGGAGTAGCCCCCAGCATTTT. Translation: CASSAGQGSSPQHF. Full variable domain (rest looked up from reference TRBV19 and TRBJ1-5): DGGITQSPKYLFRKEGQNVTLSCEQNLNHDAMYWYRQDPGQGLRLIYYSQIVNDFQKGDIAEGYSVSREKKESFPLTVTSAQKNPTAFYLCASSAGQGSSPQHFGDGTRLSIL.

The chain links TRBV4-1 to TRBJ2-5, with 8 bases matching TRBD2. The CDR3 has 15 amino acids. V was pared by 1 base and J by 5 bases, with 6 bases of the junction left unmatched. Germline V gene lookup returns CDR1 MGHRA and CDR2 YSYEKL. The CDR3 region is CASSQVPGGLETQYF. DNA of the CDR3: TGCGCCAGCAGCCAAGTCCCGGGGGGGCTGGAGACCCAGTACTTC.

This chain connects TRBV19 to TRBJ1-6; D is perhaps TRBD1 (5 bases). Germline loops: CDR1 LNHDA, CDR2 SQIVND (reference sequence). V lost 4 bases to trimming and J lost 10 bases, with 14 bases between them. CDR3 size: 14 residues. CDR3 sequence: CASSKGRDGSPLHF. For the CDR3, the DNA is TGTGCCAGTAGTAAGGGCAGGGACGGGTCACCCCTCCACTTT. Together with reference TRBV19 and TRBJ1-6, the CDR3 gives the full variable domain: DGGITQSPKYLFRKEGQNVTLSCEQNLNHDAMYWYRQDPGQGLRLIYYSQIVNDFQKGDIAEGYSVSREKKESFPLTVTSAQKNPTAFYLCASSKGRDGSPLHFGNGTRLTVT.

This clone was seen a few times. This chain connects TRBV9 to TRBJ1-4; TRBD1 aligns across 8 bases. V lost 5 bases to trimming and J lost 2 bases; unmatched junction nucleotides: 8. This CDR3 has 16 amino acids. The germline V gene has CDR1 SGDLS and CDR2 YYNGEE. The CDR3 spells CASSVSGGVTNEKLFF. Here the CDR3 DNA reads TGTGCCAGCAGTGTTTCAGGGGGCGTGACTAATGAAAAACTGTTTTTT.

The chain links TRBV9 to TRBJ2-5; 7 bases are shared with TRBD2. J gave up 0 bases and V 0 bases, and 8 bases lay outside the gene matches. The CDR3 consists of 17 residues. Germline values: CDR1 SGDLS, CDR2 YYNGEE. Here the CDR3 reads CASSVGSGGSHQETQYF. The CDR3 bases are TGTGCCAGCAGCGTAGGTTCGGGGGGATCCCACCAAGAGACCCAGTACTTC.

This clone has only one observation. This chain connects TRBV28 to TRBJ1-2, with TRBD1 matching 8 bases. The V and J ends lost 2 bases and 6 bases, in that order; junction bases with no gene match: 2. The CDR3 sequence is 13 residues long. Germline lookup yields CDR1 MDHEN and CDR2 SYDVKM. Here the CDR3 reads CASSLRQGNGYTF. The CDR3 nucleotides read TGTGCCAGCAGTTTACGACAGGGGAATGGCTACACCTTC.

The CDR3 bases are TGTGCCAGCAGCGTCTCTAGCGGGGGGCCCCAAGAGACCCAGTACTTC. Protein: CASSVSSGGPQETQYF. The chain has TRBV7-7 and TRBJ2-5, with TRBD2 matching 11 bases. Trimming removed 5 bases from V and 1 base from J; junction bases left unmatched: 6. The CDR3 covers 16 residues. Germline loops: CDR1 SSHAT, CDR2 FNYEAQ (reference sequence).

The chain is built from TRBV24-1 and TRBJ2-5, with 8 bases that match TRBD1. The V and J ends lost 9 bases and 7 bases, in that order; junction bases with no gene match: 6. Germline V lookup: CDR1 KGHDR, CDR2 SFDVKD. This CDR3 contains 12 residues. The CDR3 loop reads CATADRVGTQYF. The CDR3 DNA follows: TGTGCCACCGCGGACAGGGTGGGGACCCAGTACTTC.

The chain joins TRBV6-5 to TRBJ1-5, with a tentative D call TRBD1 (6 bases). The CDR3 has 16 residues. Trimming removed 0 bases at V and 2 bases at J, with 11 bases between. From germline, CDR1 is MNHEY and CDR2 SVGAGI. CDR3 in amino acids: CASSYSGGAGNQPQHF. The CDR3 DNA reads as TGTGCCAGCAGTTACTCCGGGGGGGCTGGCAATCAGCCCCAGCATTTT.

This clone was found a few times. The gene calls are TRBV2 and TRBJ1-4; TRBD1 agrees at 8 bases. The CDR3 totals 14 residues. Germline assignment: CDR1 SNHLY and CDR2 FYNNEI. V lost 4 bases and J lost 8; bases outside the gene matches: 6. Here the CDR3 reads CASSVRTGSEKLFF. DNA of the CDR3: TGTGCCAGCAGTGTTCGGACAGGGTCGGAAAAACTGTTTTTT.

J is TRBJ1-1 and V is TRBV24-1; D is undetermined. CDR3 size: 17 residues. V was pared by 9 bases and J by 4 bases, with 26 bases between. Germline assignment: CDR1 KGHDR and CDR2 SFDVKD. CDR3 in amino acids: CATPYWLGLSRGTEAFF. CDR3 DNA sequence: TGTGCCACCCCCTATTGGTTGGGCTTAAGCCGGGGCACTGAAGCTTTCTTT.

This clone was detected once. The V gene is TRBV27, the J gene TRBJ2-7; tentatively, D is TRBD1 (7 bases). Germline-derived CDR1 and CDR2 are MNHEY and SMNVEV (reference sequence). CDR3 length: 15 residues. The V gene lost 5 bases and the J gene lost 0 bases, with 14 bases spanning the gap. CDR3 loop: CASSPQGGSSYEQYF. CDR3 sequence (DNA): TGTGCCAGCAGTCCCCAGGGGGGTAGCTCCTACGAGCAGTACTTC.

The chain combines TRBV9 with TRBJ1-3, with D tentatively TRBD1 (6 bases). The CDR3 is made up of 16 amino acids. CDR1 is SGDLS and CDR2 is YYNGEE in the germline V gene. V lost 3 bases and J 1 base, leaving 14 bases between the germline ends. The CDR3 here is CASSESRGLSGNTIYF. The DNA of the CDR3 is TGTGCCAGCAGCGAAAGTCGGGGGCTTTCTGGAAACACCATATATTTT.

CDR3 sequence reads: CASSGDRNYGYTF. The CDR3, as DNA: TGTGCCAGCAGTGGGGACAGAAACTATGGCTACACCTTC. The chain joins TRBV28 to TRBJ1-2; 7 bases match TRBD1. Germline V gene lookup returns CDR1 MDHEN and CDR2 SYDVKM. Losses at the gene ends were 5 bases for V and 2 bases for J; bases not matched to a gene: 2. The CDR3 is 13 residues long.

The chain links TRBV4-3 to TRBJ1-5; 8 bases align to TRBD1. The CDR3 spans 15 residues. Germline V gene data show CDR1 as LGHNA and CDR2 as YSLEER. V lost 1 base, J lost 7 bases, and 6 bases stayed unmatched. DNA for the CDR3: TGCGCCAGCAGCCAAGCAATACAGGGGGACCAGCCCCAGCATTTT. As protein: CASSQAIQGDQPQHF.

The rearrangement joins TRBV7-2 to TRBJ2-2; no definite D call. The CDR3 runs to 16 residues. Germline V gives CDR1 SGHTA, CDR2 FQGNSA. V was pared by 2 bases and J by 0 bases, with 10 bases between. DNA for the CDR3: TGTGCCAGCAGCTTATCTACATATGCGAACACCGGGGAGCTGTTTTTT. Its protein is CASSLSTYANTGELFF.

V is TRBV19 and J is TRBJ2-3; 11 bases are a match to TRBD2. Germline CDR1 LNHDA, CDR2 SQIVND (reference sequence). V was clipped by 0 bases and J by 4 bases; unmatched bases: 9. This CDR3 is built from 18 residues. Here the CDR3 DNA reads TGTGCCAGTAGTATAGATTTTCTAGCGGGGGGACATCCAGATACGCAGTATTTT. Amino acids: CASSIDFLAGGHPDTQYF.

The rearrangement links TRBV4-2 to TRBJ2-1; TRBD1 aligns across 7 bases. The length of the CDR3 is 14 residues. Germline loops: CDR1 LGHNA, CDR2 YNFKEQ. V dropped 0 bases and J dropped 8; count of bases not matched to a gene: 4. The CDR3 loop is CASSQDLTGYEQFF. For the CDR3, the DNA is TGTGCCAGCAGCCAAGATCTGACAGGGTATGAGCAGTTCTTC.

The chain recombines TRBV19 with TRBJ1-2; D gene ambiguous. V dropped 3 bases and J dropped 5 bases, with 7 bases sitting between them. Germline lookup yields CDR1 LNHDA and CDR2 SQIVND (reference sequence). The CDR3 covers 12 residues. CDR3 nucleotides: TGTGCCAGTAGTATGACGGAGTATGGCTACACCTTC. It specifies CASSMTEYGYTF.

This chain joins TRBV5-1 and TRBJ2-2; D ambiguous. CDR3 size: 15 residues. Trimming took 4 bases from V and 5 from J, leaving 15 bases between them. Germline V gene data show CDR1 as SGHRS and CDR2 as YFSETQ. This CDR3 reads CASSPYGPGTGELFF. The DNA for the CDR3 is TGCGCCAGCAGCCCCTACGGTCCCGGGACCGGGGAGCTGTTTTTT.

The rearrangement uses TRBV19 and TRBJ1-6, with a possible D match to TRBD1 (5 bases). Germline V CDR1 and CDR2: LNHDA, SQIVND (reference sequence). V was clipped by 3 bases and J by 7 bases, with 13 bases between them. CDR3 length: 15 residues. CDR3 DNA sequence: TGTGCCAGTAGTATGGTCGCAGGGTTAAATTCACCCCTCCACTTT. Encoded protein: CASSMVAGLNSPLHF.

The chain uses TRBV5-5 and TRBJ1-1, with TRBD1 identical over 7 bases. Germline assignment: CDR1 SGHKS and CDR2 YYEKEE (reference sequence). CDR3 length equals 13 residues. V lost 4 bases to trimming and J lost 3 bases; unmatched junction nucleotides: 3. In DNA form, the CDR3 reads TGTGCCAGCAGCGGGGACAGACACACTGAAGCTTTCTTT. It is translated as CASSGDRHTEAFF.

This sequence joins TRBV11-3 and TRBJ1-6; D unresolved. CDR3 length equals 13 residues. Trimming removed 10 bases from V and 0 bases from J, with 7 bases in between. The germline V gene encodes CDR1 SGHNT and CDR2 YENEEA. As DNA, the CDR3 is TGTGCCAAAAGTGGCTCCTATAATTCACCCCTCCACTTT. It translates to CAKSGSYNSPLHF.

This clone occurred a few times. The V gene is TRBV9, the J gene TRBJ2-4, with 9 bases matching TRBD1. V lost 4 bases to trimming and J lost 5 bases; unmatched junction nucleotides: 7. This CDR3 is built from 15 residues. The V gene's germline CDR1 is SGDLS and CDR2 YYNGEE. The CDR3 sequence: CASSLQGASQNIQYF. DNA for the CDR3: TGTGCCAGCAGCCTACAGGGGGCGAGCCAAAACATTCAGTACTTC. Variable domain in full (rest from reference TRBV9 and TRBJ2-4): DSGVTQTPKHLITATGQRVTLRCSPRSGDLSVYWYQQSLDQGLQFLIQYYNGEERAKGNILERFSAQQFPDLHSELNLSSLELGDSALYFCASSLQGASQNIQYFGAGTRLSVL.

The chain is built from TRBV5-1 and TRBJ2-3, with a possible D match to TRBD2 (5 bases). The V and J ends lost 0 bases and 5 bases respectively, with 13 bases between them. Germline values: CDR1 SGHRS, CDR2 YFSETQ. CDR3 length: 15 amino acids. The CDR3, as DNA: TGCGCCAGCAGCTTGGGTCCCGGGATGGGAGATACGCAGTATTTT. This translates into CASSLGPGMGDTQYF.